The 15 T cell receptor beta chains presented below share a single source sample, sequenced in a study of T cells in Graves' hyperthyroidism and ophthalmopathy. Amplified TCR beta CDR3 regions derived from RNA transcripts. The primer set for the first-round RT-PCR of the TCR CDR3 was HTBI. TCRdb called the multiplex PCR reads again in MiXCR, with one record for every CDR3 protein. The sample includes roughly 500,000 distinct CDR3 sequences, 40% to 55% of them seen just once. Sequenced sample: peripheral blood or thyroid tissue (not recorded which). Receptors were obtained from an adult woman with Graves' disease, either hyperthyroidism or ophthalmopathy (not recorded which).

The V call is TRBV10-2, the J call TRBJ1-5; tentative D call: TRBD1 (6 bases). Trimming removed 4 bases at V and 7 bases at J, with 11 bases between. Germline V lookup: CDR1 WSHSY, CDR2 SAAADI. CDR3 length: 13 amino acids. The CDR3 region is CASSVGTSQPQHF. Here the CDR3 DNA reads TGCGCCAGCAGTGTAGGGACAAGCCAGCCCCAGCATTTT.

This clonotype was seen more than once but under ten times. The chain combines TRBV7-9 with TRBJ2-7; TRBD1 agrees at 11 bases. V trimming: 5 bases; J trimming: 3 bases; junction bases outside the gene matches: 9. Per the germline V gene, CDR1 is SEHNR and CDR2 is FQNEAQ (reference sequence). The CDR3 totals 16 residues. The CDR3 protein is CASSQVGGTGGYEQYF. DNA of the CDR3: TGTGCCAGCAGCCAAGTCGGGGGGACAGGGGGCTACGAGCAGTACTTC.

In this sample, this clonotype turned up a few times. The chain combines TRBV7-2 with TRBJ2-7, with D possibly matching TRBD1 (6 bases). This CDR3 comprises 15 residues. Germline V gene sequence: CDR1 SGHTA, CDR2 FQGNSA. The V and J ends lost 4 bases and 3 bases respectively, with 16 bases between them. The CDR3 loop reads CASSYRSGADYEQYF. The DNA of the CDR3 is TGTGCCAGCAGCTATCGGTCAGGGGCCGACTACGAGCAGTACTTC.

The chain combines TRBV9 with TRBJ1-6, with a possible D match to TRBD1 (6 bases). Per the germline V gene, CDR1 is SGDLS and CDR2 is YYNGEE. Trimming removed 10 bases at V and 8 bases at J, with 10 bases between. CDR3 length: 11 residues. The CDR3, as DNA: TGTGCCTCGAAGGGGGATTCACCCCTCCACTTT. Amino acid sequence: CASKGDSPLHF.

The CDR3 DNA reads as TGCAGTGCTAGAGATCCGAGGCGGGAACAGGCCGATTGGGCCCAGTACTTC. This encodes CSARDPRREQADWAQYF. The chain employs TRBV20-1 and TRBJ2-5, with a weak D call TRBD2 (6 bases). This CDR3 has 17 residues. Trimming removed 0 bases at V and 9 bases at J, with 26 bases between. Germline CDR1 reads DFQATT; CDR2 reads SNEGSKA (reference sequence).

This clonotype appeared many times. The chain joins TRBV12-3 or TRBV12-4 to TRBJ1-5, with TRBD1 as a possible D gene (5 bases). V was pared by 5 bases and J by 0 bases, with 11 bases between. The length of the CDR3 is 15 residues. The CDR3 DNA sequence: TGTGCCAGCAGTAAACAGGTCTATAGCAATCAGCCCCAGCATTTT. Translated, it gives CASSKQVYSNQPQHF.

This clonotype was seen many times. V usage is TRBV9 and J usage is TRBJ2-5; D is possibly TRBD1 (5 bases). V was clipped by 0 bases and J by 2 bases, with 11 bases between them. Germline CDR1 SGDLS, CDR2 YYNGEE. This CDR3 region has 15 residues. CDR3 protein: CASSVGGQNQETQYF. The CDR3 region has the DNA TGTGCCAGCAGCGTAGGGGGCCAAAATCAAGAGACCCAGTACTTC.

This chain connects TRBV5-6 to TRBJ1-6; 7 nucleotides align to TRBD1. The germline CDR1 and CDR2 sequences are SGHDT and YYEEEE. V shed 7 bases, J shed 5 bases, and the junction held 12 bases outside the gene matches. This CDR3 region has 16 residues. The chain's CDR3 is CASSQSDRANNSPLHF. The CDR3 DNA reads as TGTGCCAGCTCACAATCCGACAGGGCAAATAATTCACCCCTCCACTTT. Filled out from reference TRBV5-6 and TRBJ1-6, the complete variable domain reads DAGVTQSPTHLIKTRGQQVTLRCSPKSGHDTVSWYQQALGQGPQFIFQYYEEEERQRGNFPDRFSGHQFPNYSSELNVNALLLGDSALYLCASSQSDRANNSPLHFGNGTRLTVT.

This clonotype came up many times. J is TRBJ2-7 and V is TRBV7-2, with D possibly being TRBD2 (5 bases). Between the trimmed V and J ends, which lost 3 bases and 0 bases, there was a span of 15 bases. The CDR3 consists of 16 residues. Germline assignment: CDR1 SGHTA and CDR2 FQGNSA. CDR3 in DNA: TGTGCCAGCAGCTTCCAGAGTAGCGTGAGCTCCTACGAGCAGTACTTC. Its translation is CASSFQSSVSSYEQYF.

This clonotype was seen at least ten times. The V and J genes are TRBV6-1 and TRBJ1-5; no clear D gene. The CDR3 extends over 13 amino acids. The germline V gene has CDR1 MNHNS and CDR2 SASEGT. Trimming removed 6 bases at V and 4 bases at J, with 10 bases between. For the CDR3, the DNA is TGTGCCAGCAGCCCGTCCGGGAATCAGCCCCAGCATTTT. Translating gives CASSPSGNQPQHF.

This clonotype appeared many times. The V gene is TRBV5-1, the J gene TRBJ2-2; 9 bases line up with TRBD1. The CDR3 has 14 amino acids. Per the germline V gene, CDR1 is SGHRS and CDR2 is YFSETQ. The V gene end was trimmed by 4 bases and the J gene end by 8 bases; junction bases not matched to a gene: 6. The CDR3 is CASSEWTGEGELFF. The CDR3 DNA sequence: TGCGCCAGCAGCGAGTGGACAGGGGAAGGGGAGCTGTTTTTT.

The rearrangement links TRBV20-1 to TRBJ2-7; D call uncertain. CDR3 length: 12 amino acids. V was clipped by 6 bases and J by 9 bases, with 18 bases between them. Germline CDR1 and CDR2: DFQATT and SNEGSKA (reference sequence). The CDR3 nucleotides are TGCAGTGCGCCCCGATCCCGTGAGGCGCAGTACTTC. Amino acids: CSAPRSREAQYF.

The chain couples TRBV7-8 to TRBJ2-5; D might be TRBD1 (5 bases). CDR1 is SGHVS and CDR2 is FQNEAQ in the germline V gene. V dropped 2 bases and J dropped 4 bases, with 11 bases sitting between them. The CDR3 contains 14 residues. CDR3 nucleotides: TGTGCCAGCAGCTTACCCGGACATCGAGAGACCCAGTACTTC. It codes for CASSLPGHRETQYF.

V is TRBV7-2 and J is TRBJ1-3, with D unresolved. V was pared by 5 bases and J by 6 bases, with 20 bases between. The CDR3 length is 16 residues. CDR1 is SGHTA, CDR2 FQGNSA, per germline. CDR3 DNA: TGTGCCAGCAGCCCCCAAGGTGGAGGGCAAACAAACACCATATATTTT. Its protein is CASSPQGGGQTNTIYF.

The chain carries TRBV2 and TRBJ2-5; 14 positions agree with TRBD2. This CDR3 has 20 residues. Germline assignment: CDR1 SNHLY and CDR2 FYNNEI. V was clipped by 6 bases and J by 4 bases; unmatched bases: 19. The CDR3 spells CASRSGTSGRNTLRSETQYF. CDR3 nucleotide sequence: TGTGCCAGCAGATCCGGGACTAGCGGGAGAAATACCCTCCGCTCAGAGACCCAGTACTTC.